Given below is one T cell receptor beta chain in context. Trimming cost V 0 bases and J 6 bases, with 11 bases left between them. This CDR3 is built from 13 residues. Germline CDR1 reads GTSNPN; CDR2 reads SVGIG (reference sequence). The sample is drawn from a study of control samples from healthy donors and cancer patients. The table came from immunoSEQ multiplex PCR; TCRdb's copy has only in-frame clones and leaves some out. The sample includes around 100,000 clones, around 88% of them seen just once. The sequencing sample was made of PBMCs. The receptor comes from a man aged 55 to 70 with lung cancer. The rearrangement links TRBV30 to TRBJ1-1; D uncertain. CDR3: CAWSVNRYPEAFF. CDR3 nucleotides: TGTGCCTGGAGTGTAAACCGGTACCCTGAAGCTTTCTTT.